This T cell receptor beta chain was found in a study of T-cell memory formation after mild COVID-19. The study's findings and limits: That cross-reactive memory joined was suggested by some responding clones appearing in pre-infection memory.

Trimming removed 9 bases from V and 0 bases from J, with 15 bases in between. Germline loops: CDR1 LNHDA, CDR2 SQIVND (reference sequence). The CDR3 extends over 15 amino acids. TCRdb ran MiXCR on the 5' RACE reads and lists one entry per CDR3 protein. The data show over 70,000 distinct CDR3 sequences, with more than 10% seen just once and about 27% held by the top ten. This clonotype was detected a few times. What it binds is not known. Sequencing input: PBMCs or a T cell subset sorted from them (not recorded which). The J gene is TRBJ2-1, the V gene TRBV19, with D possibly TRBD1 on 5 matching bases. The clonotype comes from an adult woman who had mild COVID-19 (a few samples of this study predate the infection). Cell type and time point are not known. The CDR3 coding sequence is TGTGCCAGCTCCACAGGTTTGAGCTCCTACAATGAGCAGTTCTTC. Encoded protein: CASSTGLSSYNEQFF.